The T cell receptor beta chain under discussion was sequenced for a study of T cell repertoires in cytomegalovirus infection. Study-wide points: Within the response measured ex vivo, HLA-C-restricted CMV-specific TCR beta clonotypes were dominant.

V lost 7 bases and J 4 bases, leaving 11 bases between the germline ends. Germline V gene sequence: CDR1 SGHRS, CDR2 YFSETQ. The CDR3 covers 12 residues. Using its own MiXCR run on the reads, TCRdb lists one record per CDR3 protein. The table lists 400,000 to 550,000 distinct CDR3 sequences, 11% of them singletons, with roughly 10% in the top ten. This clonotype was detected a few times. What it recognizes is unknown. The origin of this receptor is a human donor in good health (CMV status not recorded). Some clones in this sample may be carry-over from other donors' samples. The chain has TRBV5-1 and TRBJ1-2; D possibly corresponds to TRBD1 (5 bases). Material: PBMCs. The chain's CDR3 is CASARGLYGYTF. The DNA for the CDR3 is TGCGCCAGCGCAAGGGGCCTCTATGGCTACACCTTC.